Described below is a single T cell receptor (beta chain) sequence and its context. Its specificity is not known. The germline V gene encodes CDR1 LGHNT and CDR2 FRNRAP. The CDR3 is made up of 13 amino acids. Trimming took off 6 bases at V and 2 bases at J, with 10 bases between the two ends. For bulk TCR libraries, previously described methods and listed TCR primers were used. TCRdb called the PCR reads again in MiXCR, with one record for every CDR3 protein. The table has about 510,000 distinct CDR3 sequences, roughly 25% seen once. Input for naive CD8 libraries was about 17,000 to 1,100,000 sorted cells; the RNA fraction used was 10%, 30% or 50%. A CD8+CD4-CCR7+CD45RA+ phenotype served as the sorting definition for naive CD8 T cells. The sample comes from a study of molecular identifiers for immune sequencing clone quantification. Study-level findings and limits: One cell's worth of spiked Jurkat TCR RNA was reportedly detectable among one million naive cells.

The sequencing sample was made of naive CD8+ T cells from blood, with Jurkat cell RNA spiked in. Subset in this sample: FACS-sorted CD8+CD4-CCR7+CD45RA+ naive T cells. The chain recombines TRBV12-5 with TRBJ2-5, with D uncertain. This sequence originates from a human donor in good health. Some libraries in this study had Jurkat cell RNA spiked in. CDR3 sequence reads: CASGLDWQETQYF. For the CDR3, the DNA is TGTGCTAGTGGCCTAGACTGGCAAGAGACCCAGTACTTC.